The rows below give T cell receptor beta chains drawn from one sample of a study of metastatic and nonmetastatic thyroid tumors. TCRdb re-analyzed the PCR reads using MiXCR. The sample includes about 14,000 clones, roughly 3.5% seen only once; the top ten take roughly 29%. Sequenced input: tumor tissue. These receptors all come from a female donor with papillary thyroid cancer or a benign thyroid nodule (not recorded which). Some clones in this sample may be carry-over from other donors' samples. The CDR3 runs from the conserved cysteine through the conserved F or W. Fields, in order: V gene, clone size, J gene, D gene, CDR3 DNA, CDR3 protein. The D gene is left open where the match is weak. Only part of the rows carry a size: once, few, many, or a class if the clone is expanded.

>TRBV19|medium-sized|TRBJ1-6|TRBD1
TGTGCCAGTAGCGGGGACAGCCCTGGATCACCCCTCCACTTT
CASSGDSPGSPLHF
>TRBV28|-|TRBJ1-2|-
TGTGCCAGCAGCACCGGGACAAATTATGGCTACACCTTC
CASSTGTNYGYTF
>TRBV20-1|few|TRBJ1-1|-
TGCAGTGCTAGAGCCTTATTGGGGATGAACACTGAAGCTTTCTTT
CSARALLGMNTEAFF
>TRBV7-9|few|TRBJ1-1|TRBD1
TGTGCCAGCAGCTTAGGTCGGACAGGGAACACTGAAGCTTTCTTT
CASSLGRTGNTEAFF
>TRBV27|few|TRBJ1-6|-
TGTGCCAGCAGTTTTACCCCGGAAAGGCCCCTCCACTTT
CASSFTPERPLHF
>TRBV6-1|few|TRBJ2-3|TRBD2
TGTGCCAGCAGTGAGCTAGCGGGAGGAGGTGGGAGCACAGATACGCAGTATTTT
CASSELAGGGGSTDTQYF
>TRBV12-3/TRBV12-4|few|TRBJ1-1|-
TGTGCCAGCAGATCCGGGGAGGCTGAAGCTTTCTTT
CASRSGEAEAFF
>TRBV15|few|TRBJ1-6|-
TGTGCCACCAGCAGAGCCGACAGTTCACCCCTCCACTTT
CATSRADSSPLHF
>TRBV15|few|TRBJ1-3|-
TGTGCCACCAGCAGAGATACCGGCTCGGAAAGAAACACCATATATTTT
CATSRDTGSERNTIYF
>TRBV20-1|-|TRBJ2-5|-
TGCAGTGCTAGAGATCTCGCGACAGGGAGGGAGACCCAGTACTTC
CSARDLATGRETQYF
>TRBV28|-|TRBJ2-7|-
TGTGCCAGCAGTTACGCCTACGAGCAGTACTTC
CASSYAYEQYF
>TRBV2|-|TRBJ2-3|TRBD2
TGTGCCAGCAGTAAGTTTACTAGCGGGAGCACAGATACGCAGTATTTT
CASSKFTSGSTDTQYF
>TRBV29-1|medium-sized|TRBJ2-7|TRBD2
TGCAGCGTTGTACCTAGCGGATACTACGAGCAGTACTTC
CSVVPSGYYEQYF
>TRBV11-3|few|TRBJ2-2|-
TGTGCCAGCACCTCTGAATCGAACACCGGGGAGCTGTTTTTT
CASTSESNTGELFF
>TRBV27|few|TRBJ1-2|TRBD1
TGTGCCAGTACGACAGGGGGGGCCTATGGCTACACCTTC
CASTTGGAYGYTF